This entry describes one TCR beta chain. Its target is not known. Germline V CDR1 and CDR2: MGHRA, YSYEKL. The CDR3 has 17 amino acids. V lost 2 bases and J lost 3, with 18 bases in between. This sample was included in a study of cytomegalovirus exposure and HLA in healthy donors. Whole-study findings and limits: In all likelihood, a cluster of highly shared sequence variants was a sequencing artifact.

Primers: 60 Vbeta forward and 13 Jbeta reverse. The repertoire was sequenced with immunoSEQ multiplex PCR; TCRdb's copy has only in-frame clones and lacks some. The profile shows about 120,000 clones, 80% of them singletons. What was sequenced was PBMCs. V is TRBV4-1 and J is TRBJ2-3; the D gene is possibly TRBD1 (6 bases). The sequence was collected from a female donor in good health and CMV-seronegative. Written as DNA, the CDR3 is TGCGCCAGCAGCCAAACCGACGCAGGGGCGGTGACAGATACGCAGTATTTT. Encoded protein: CASSQTDAGAVTDTQYF.